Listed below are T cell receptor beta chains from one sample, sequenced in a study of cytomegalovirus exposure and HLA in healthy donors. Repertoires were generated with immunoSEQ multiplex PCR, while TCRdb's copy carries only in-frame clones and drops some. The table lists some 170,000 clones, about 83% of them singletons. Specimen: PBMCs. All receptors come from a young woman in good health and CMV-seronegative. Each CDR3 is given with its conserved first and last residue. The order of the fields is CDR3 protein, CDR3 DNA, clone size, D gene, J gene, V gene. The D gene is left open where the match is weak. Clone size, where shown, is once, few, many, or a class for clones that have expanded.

CDR3aa: CASSFGTGVREQYF
CDR3nt: TGTGCCAGCAGCTTTGGGACAGGGGTAAGGGAGCAGTACTTC
abundance: NA
d_gene: TRBD1
j_gene: TRBJ2-7
v_gene: TRBV7-9

CDR3aa: CASSLSWTDYEQYF
CDR3nt: TGTGCCAGCAGCCTCTCTTGGACAGACTACGAGCAGTACTTC
abundance: NA
d_gene: NA
j_gene: TRBJ2-7
v_gene: TRBV7-2

CDR3aa: CASSLAGVAYEQYF
CDR3nt: TGTGCCAGCAGCTTAGCTGGAGTCGCCTACGAGCAGTACTTC
abundance: NA
d_gene: NA
j_gene: TRBJ2-7
v_gene: TRBV7-2

CDR3aa: CASRKGQYYGYTF
CDR3nt: TGTGCCAGTAGGAAGGGACAGTACTATGGCTACACCTTC
abundance: many
d_gene: TRBD1
j_gene: TRBJ1-2
v_gene: TRBV19

CDR3aa: CAWSSTDRGGRELFF
CDR3nt: TGTGCCTGGAGTTCAACGGACAGGGGCGGTAGGGAGCTGTTTTTT
abundance: few
d_gene: TRBD1
j_gene: TRBJ2-2
v_gene: TRBV30

CDR3aa: CASSADLRQNSPLHF
CDR3nt: TGTGCCAGCAGCGCAGACTTAAGACAGAATTCACCCCTCCACTTT
abundance: few
d_gene: NA
j_gene: TRBJ1-6
v_gene: TRBV5-6

CDR3aa: CASRERGIGTEAFF
CDR3nt: TGTGCCAGCAGAGAAAGGGGGATCGGGACTGAAGCTTTCTTT
abundance: once
d_gene: NA
j_gene: TRBJ1-1
v_gene: TRBV5-4

CDR3aa: CASARTGAINYGYTF
CDR3nt: TGTGCCAGTGCCCGGACAGGGGCCATCAACTATGGCTACACCTTC
abundance: NA
d_gene: TRBD1
j_gene: TRBJ1-2
v_gene: TRBV19

CDR3aa: CASSGEYEQYF
CDR3nt: TGTGCCAGCTCCGGGGAGTACGAGCAGTACTTC
abundance: few
d_gene: NA
j_gene: TRBJ2-7
v_gene: TRBV25-1

CDR3aa: CASSPRTSGATYEQYF
CDR3nt: TGTGCCAGCAGCCCGCGGACTAGCGGGGCAACCTACGAGCAGTACTTC
abundance: NA
d_gene: TRBD2
j_gene: TRBJ2-7
v_gene: TRBV13

CDR3aa: CASSFGQGHNYGYTF
CDR3nt: TGTGCCAGCAGTTTTGGACAGGGTCATAACTATGGCTACACCTTC
abundance: NA
d_gene: TRBD1
j_gene: TRBJ1-2
v_gene: TRBV27

CDR3aa: CASSFTGTNYGYTF
CDR3nt: TGTGCCAGCAGCTTCACCGGGACAAACTATGGCTACACCTTC
abundance: NA
d_gene: NA
j_gene: TRBJ1-2
v_gene: TRBV11-2

CDR3aa: CASSGGAGETQYF
CDR3nt: TGTGCCAGCTCCGGGGGGGCCGGAGAGACCCAGTACTTC
abundance: NA
d_gene: TRBD2
j_gene: TRBJ2-5
v_gene: TRBV18

CDR3aa: CASSPRRRGGLETQYF
CDR3nt: TGCGCCAGCAGCCCCCGGCGTAGGGGAGGGTTGGAGACCCAGTACTTC
abundance: NA
d_gene: TRBD2
j_gene: TRBJ2-5
v_gene: TRBV5-1

CDR3aa: CASSPETGTEAFF
CDR3nt: TGTGCCAGCTCACCAGAGACAGGCACTGAAGCTTTCTTT
abundance: NA
d_gene: NA
j_gene: TRBJ1-1
v_gene: TRBV18

CDR3aa: CAWRGRGSYEQYF
CDR3nt: TGTGCCTGGAGAGGCAGGGGGTCCTACGAGCAGTACTTC
abundance: few
d_gene: TRBD1
j_gene: TRBJ2-7
v_gene: TRBV30

CDR3aa: CASSQDLFEKLFF
CDR3nt: TGCGCCAGCAGCCAAGACCTATTTGAAAAACTGTTTTTT
abundance: NA
d_gene: NA
j_gene: TRBJ1-4
v_gene: TRBV4-1

CDR3aa: CASSIAQGAIYGYTF
CDR3nt: TGCGCCAGCAGTATAGCACAGGGGGCCATCTATGGCTACACCTTC
abundance: NA
d_gene: TRBD1
j_gene: TRBJ1-2
v_gene: TRBV19

CDR3aa: CASSDRGLTQMPQHF
CDR3nt: TGTGCCAGCAGTGATCGAGGTTTGACCCAGATGCCCCAGCATTTT
abundance: NA
d_gene: NA
j_gene: TRBJ1-5
v_gene: TRBV6-1

CDR3aa: CAWGAGGYEQYF
CDR3nt: TGTGCCTGGGGGGCCGGGGGCTACGAGCAGTACTTC
abundance: once
d_gene: NA
j_gene: TRBJ2-7
v_gene: TRBV30

CDR3aa: CASSHRTISGANVLTF
CDR3nt: TGTGCCAGCAGCCACCGGACAATTTCTGGGGCCAACGTCCTGACTTTC
abundance: NA
d_gene: NA
j_gene: TRBJ2-6
v_gene: TRBV27

CDR3aa: CASSFSYEQFF
CDR3nt: TGTGCCAGCAGCTTTTCGTATGAGCAGTTCTTC
abundance: NA
d_gene: NA
j_gene: TRBJ2-1
v_gene: TRBV5-4

CDR3aa: CASKEGGADYEQYF
CDR3nt: TGTGCCAGCAAGGAAGGTGGGGCAGACTACGAGCAGTACTTC
abundance: NA
d_gene: NA
j_gene: TRBJ2-7
v_gene: TRBV7-9

CDR3aa: CASSQVGDYTDNEQFF
CDR3nt: TGTGCCAGCAGCCAAGTTGGGGACTATACGGACAATGAGCAGTTCTTC
abundance: NA
d_gene: TRBD2
j_gene: TRBJ2-1
v_gene: TRBV14

CDR3aa: CASSSPGGSYEQYF
CDR3nt: TGTGCCAGCAGTTCTCCAGGGGGCAGCTACGAGCAGTACTTC
abundance: NA
d_gene: TRBD1
j_gene: TRBJ2-7
v_gene: TRBV27

CDR3aa: CASGLVRRARFSNQPQHF
CDR3nt: TGTGCTAGTGGTTTGGTACGAAGAGCGAGGTTCAGCAATCAGCCCCAGCATTTT
abundance: NA
d_gene: NA
j_gene: TRBJ1-5
v_gene: TRBV12-5

CDR3aa: CASSQDPGQGNEKLFF
CDR3nt: TGTGCCAGCAGCCAAGATCCGGGACAGGGTAATGAAAAACTGTTTTTT
abundance: NA
d_gene: TRBD1
j_gene: TRBJ1-4
v_gene: TRBV4-2

CDR3aa: CASSGTSGLTDTQYF
CDR3nt: TGTGCCAGCAGTGGGACTAGCGGACTCACAGATACGCAGTATTTT
abundance: NA
d_gene: TRBD2
j_gene: TRBJ2-3
v_gene: TRBV2

CDR3aa: CASSPQGATNEKLFF
CDR3nt: TGTGCCAGCAGCCCACAGGGGGCTACTAATGAAAAACTGTTTTTT
abundance: NA
d_gene: TRBD1
j_gene: TRBJ1-4
v_gene: TRBV5-8

CDR3aa: CASSMSRSPPLHF
CDR3nt: TGTGCCAGCAGTATGAGTCGCTCTCCACCCCTCCACTTT
abundance: NA
d_gene: NA
j_gene: TRBJ1-6
v_gene: TRBV2

CDR3aa: CATSRDPWQGGDTQYF
CDR3nt: TGTGCCACCAGCAGAGATCCTTGGCAGGGAGGAGATACGCAGTATTTT
abundance: NA
d_gene: NA
j_gene: TRBJ2-3
v_gene: TRBV15

CDR3aa: CASSQGLAGNYEQYF
CDR3nt: TGCGCCAGCAGCCAAGGACTAGCGGGGAACTACGAGCAGTACTTC
abundance: NA
d_gene: TRBD2
j_gene: TRBJ2-7
v_gene: TRBV4-3

CDR3aa: CASSPLAGGSTDTQYF
CDR3nt: TGTGCCAGCAGCCCCCTAGCGGGGGGGAGCACAGATACGCAGTATTTT
abundance: NA
d_gene: TRBD2
j_gene: TRBJ2-3
v_gene: TRBV11-2

CDR3aa: CAWSGTGGINEKLFF
CDR3nt: TGTGCCTGGAGTGGGACAGGGGGAATAAATGAAAAACTGTTTTTT
abundance: NA
d_gene: TRBD1
j_gene: TRBJ1-4
v_gene: TRBV30

CDR3aa: CASSPRTQHNEQFF
CDR3nt: TGTGCCAGCAGCCCCCGGACACAACACAATGAGCAGTTCTTC
abundance: NA
d_gene: NA
j_gene: TRBJ2-1
v_gene: TRBV9

CDR3aa: CASSFAPGEENGYTF
CDR3nt: TGCGCCAGCAGCTTTGCTCCAGGGGAAGAAAATGGCTACACCTTC
abundance: NA
d_gene: NA
j_gene: TRBJ1-2
v_gene: TRBV5-1

CDR3aa: CASSSRRGHSPLHF
CDR3nt: TGTGCCAGCAGCTCCCGCAGGGGGCATTCACCCCTCCACTTT
abundance: NA
d_gene: TRBD1
j_gene: TRBJ1-6
v_gene: TRBV5-4

CDR3aa: CATSGGNNEQFF
CDR3nt: TGTGCCACCAGCGGGGGGAACAATGAGCAGTTCTTC
abundance: NA
d_gene: TRBD2
j_gene: TRBJ2-1
v_gene: TRBV6-6

CDR3aa: CASSFDQEYNQPQHF
CDR3nt: TGTGCCAGCAGTTTCGACCAGGAATATAATCAGCCCCAGCATTTT
abundance: NA
d_gene: NA
j_gene: TRBJ1-5
v_gene: TRBV6-6

CDR3aa: CASTRGLATNTGELFF
CDR3nt: TGTGCCTCTACCCGAGGACTAGCAACGAACACCGGGGAGCTGTTTTTT
abundance: NA
d_gene: TRBD2
j_gene: TRBJ2-2
v_gene: TRBV30

CDR3aa: CASSLTSGGAGQETQYF
CDR3nt: TGTGCCAGCAGCTTAACTAGCGGGGGGGCCGGGCAAGAGACCCAGTACTTC
abundance: NA
d_gene: TRBD2
j_gene: TRBJ2-5
v_gene: TRBV5-6

CDR3aa: CASSEEPQETQYF
CDR3nt: TGTGCCAGCAGTGAAGAGCCTCAAGAGACCCAGTACTTC
abundance: once
d_gene: NA
j_gene: TRBJ2-5
v_gene: TRBV6-4

CDR3aa: CASSPRGGPYGYTF
CDR3nt: TGTGCCAGCAGCCCGCGGGGAGGACCCTATGGCTACACCTTC
abundance: NA
d_gene: NA
j_gene: TRBJ1-2
v_gene: TRBV5-4

CDR3aa: CASSQGLKGLGKNIQYF
CDR3nt: TGCGCCAGCAGCCAAGGGTTAAAGGGGCTGGGCAAAAACATTCAGTACTTC
abundance: NA
d_gene: NA
j_gene: TRBJ2-4
v_gene: TRBV5-1

CDR3aa: CASRGGLGYGYTF
CDR3nt: TGTGCCAGCAGGGGGGGTTTAGGCTATGGCTACACCTTC
abundance: NA
d_gene: NA
j_gene: TRBJ1-2
v_gene: TRBV5-4

CDR3aa: CASSRSGTVDTIYF
CDR3nt: TGTGCCAGCAGCAGATCCGGGACAGTGGACACCATATATTTT
abundance: NA
d_gene: TRBD1
j_gene: TRBJ1-3
v_gene: TRBV7-9

CDR3aa: CASSGQWLLGYTF
CDR3nt: TGTGCCAGCAGTGGACAGTGGCTATTGGGCTACACCTTC
abundance: NA
d_gene: NA
j_gene: TRBJ1-2
v_gene: TRBV2

CDR3aa: CAWGPRLARYNEQFF
CDR3nt: TGTGCCTGGGGTCCTCGACTAGCGCGTTACAATGAGCAGTTCTTC
abundance: NA
d_gene: TRBD2
j_gene: TRBJ2-1
v_gene: TRBV30

CDR3aa: CASSLVGGITGELFF
CDR3nt: TGCGCCAGCAGCTTGGTGGGGGGAATCACCGGGGAGCTGTTTTTT
abundance: NA
d_gene: NA
j_gene: TRBJ2-2
v_gene: TRBV5-1

CDR3aa: CASSVEGGVSGYTF
CDR3nt: TGTGCCAGCAGCGTAGAGGGCGGGGTGAGCGGCTACACCTTC
abundance: NA
d_gene: NA
j_gene: TRBJ1-2
v_gene: TRBV9